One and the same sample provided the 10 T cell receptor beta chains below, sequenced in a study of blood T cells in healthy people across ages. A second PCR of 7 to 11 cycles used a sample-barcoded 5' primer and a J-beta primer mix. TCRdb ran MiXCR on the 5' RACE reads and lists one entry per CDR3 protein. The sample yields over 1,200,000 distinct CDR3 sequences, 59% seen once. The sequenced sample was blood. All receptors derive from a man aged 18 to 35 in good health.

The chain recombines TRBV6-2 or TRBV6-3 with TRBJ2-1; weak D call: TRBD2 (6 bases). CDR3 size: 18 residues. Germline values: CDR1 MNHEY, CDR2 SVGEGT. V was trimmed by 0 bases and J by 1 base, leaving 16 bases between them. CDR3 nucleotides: TGTGCCAGCAGTTACTCGACGGGGTGGGGGGTTTCCTACAATGAGCAGTTCTTC. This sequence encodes CASSYSTGWGVSYNEQFF.

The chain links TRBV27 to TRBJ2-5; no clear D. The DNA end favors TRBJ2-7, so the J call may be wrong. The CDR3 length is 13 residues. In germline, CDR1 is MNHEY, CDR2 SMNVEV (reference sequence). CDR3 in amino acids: CASSFYAGLEQYF. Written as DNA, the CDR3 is TGTGCCAGCAGTTTCTACGCAGGCCTCGAGCAGTACTTC.

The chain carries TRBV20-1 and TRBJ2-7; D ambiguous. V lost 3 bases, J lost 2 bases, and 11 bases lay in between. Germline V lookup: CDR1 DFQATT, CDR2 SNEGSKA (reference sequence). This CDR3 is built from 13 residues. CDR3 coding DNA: TGCAGTGCTAGGGGCAGCACCACCTACGAGCAGTACTTC. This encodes CSARGSTTYEQYF.

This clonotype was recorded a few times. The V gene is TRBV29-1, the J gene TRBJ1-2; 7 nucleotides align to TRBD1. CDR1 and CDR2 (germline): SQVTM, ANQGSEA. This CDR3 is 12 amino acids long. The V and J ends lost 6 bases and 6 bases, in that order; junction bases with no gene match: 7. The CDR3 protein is CSVTSGGNGYTF. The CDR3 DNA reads TGCAGCGTAACTTCAGGGGGGAATGGCTACACCTTC.

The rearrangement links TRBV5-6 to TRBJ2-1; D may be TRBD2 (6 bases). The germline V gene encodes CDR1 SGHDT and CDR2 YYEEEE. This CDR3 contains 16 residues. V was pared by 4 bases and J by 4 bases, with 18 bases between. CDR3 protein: CASSSMGLGGYNEQFF. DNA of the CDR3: TGTGCCAGCAGCAGCATGGGACTGGGCGGATACAATGAGCAGTTCTTC. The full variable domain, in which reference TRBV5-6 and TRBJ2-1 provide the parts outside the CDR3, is DAGVTQSPTHLIKTRGQQVTLRCSPKSGHDTVSWYQQALGQGPQFIFQYYEEEERQRGNFPDRFSGHQFPNYSSELNVNALLLGDSALYLCASSSMGLGGYNEQFFGPGTRLTVL.

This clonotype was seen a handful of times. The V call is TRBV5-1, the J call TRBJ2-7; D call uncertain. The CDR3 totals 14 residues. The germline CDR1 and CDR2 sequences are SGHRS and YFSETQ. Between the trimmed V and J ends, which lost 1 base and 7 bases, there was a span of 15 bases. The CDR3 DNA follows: TGCGCCAGCAGCTTGCGGGCTATGGCCACGGAGCAGTACTTC. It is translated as CASSLRAMATEQYF.

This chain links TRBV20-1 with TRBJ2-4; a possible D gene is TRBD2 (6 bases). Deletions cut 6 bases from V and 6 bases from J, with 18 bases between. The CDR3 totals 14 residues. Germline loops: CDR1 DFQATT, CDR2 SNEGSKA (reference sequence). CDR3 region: CSARGLAGSNIQYF. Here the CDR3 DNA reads TGCAGTGCGCGGGGACTTGCGGGTTCAAACATTCAGTACTTC.

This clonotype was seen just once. The CDR3 sequence: CASSPNSVYEQYF. The CDR3 DNA is TGTGCCAGCAGCCCGAACTCCGTCTACGAGCAGTACTTC. V usage is TRBV11-2 and J usage is TRBJ2-7; D ambiguous. The V end lost 5 bases, the J end lost 3 bases, and 11 bases lay between the germline ends. CDR3 size: 13 residues. Per the germline V gene, CDR1 is SGHAT and CDR2 is FQNNGV.

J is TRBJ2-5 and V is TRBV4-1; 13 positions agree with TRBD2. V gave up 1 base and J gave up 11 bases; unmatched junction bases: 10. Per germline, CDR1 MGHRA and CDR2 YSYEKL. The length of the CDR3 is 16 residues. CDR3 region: CASSQGGTSGIREQYF. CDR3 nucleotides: TGCGCCAGCAGCCAAGGCGGGACTAGCGGGATCAGGGAGCAGTACTTC.

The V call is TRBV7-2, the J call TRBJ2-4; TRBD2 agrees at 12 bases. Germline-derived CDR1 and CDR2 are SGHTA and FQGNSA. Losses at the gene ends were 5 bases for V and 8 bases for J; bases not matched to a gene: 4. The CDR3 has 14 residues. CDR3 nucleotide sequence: TGTGCCAGCAGCCCTCGGACTAGCGGGGACATTCAGTACTTC. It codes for CASSPRTSGDIQYF.